This T cell receptor (beta chain) stems from a study of T cell responses to AZD1222 COVID-19 vaccine. CDR1 and CDR2 from the germline V gene are SGHTA and FQGNSA. Between the trimmed V and J ends, which lost 1 base and 4 bases, there was a span of 3 bases. The CDR3 has 12 amino acids. The protocol was immunoSEQ multiplex PCR, while the TCRdb copy is restricted to in-frame clones and leaves out a portion. Of 150,000 or so clones listed, roughly 92% are singletons. The source material was peripheral blood, sampled on day 0 of AZD1222 vaccination. This chain links TRBV7-2 with TRBJ2-3; D not resolved. This TCR derives from an adult in good health. As DNA, the CDR3 is TGTGCCAGCAGCTTAGTGGCAGATACGCAGTATTTT. Translating gives CASSLVADTQYF. Full variable domain (remainder filled in from reference TRBV7-2 and TRBJ2-3): GAGVSQSPSNKVTEKGKDVELRCDPISGHTALYWYRQSLGQGLEFLIYFQGNSAPDKSGLPSDRFSAERTGGSVSTLTIQRTQQEDSAVYLCASSLVADTQYFGPGTRLTVL.